Below, 19 T cell receptor beta chains from the same sample are listed, as sequenced in a study of shared clonotypes between healthy human individuals. The assay was immunoSEQ multiplex PCR, and TCRdb's table has in-frame clones only and misses some. In the table there are approximately 1.5 million clones, approximately 98% of which are singletons. The sequencing sample was made of naive CD4+ T cells sorted from blood. Subset noted: CD45RA+ positively selected. The receptors here all came from a man aged 25 to 45 in good health.

This chain links TRBV29-1 with TRBJ1-1; tentative D call: TRBD1 (5 bases). V lost 4 bases and J lost 1, with 10 bases in between. CDR3 length: 13 residues. The germline V gene encodes CDR1 SQVTM and CDR2 ANQGSEA. The CDR3 bases are TGCAGCGTTGGACAGCCCACGAACACTGAAGCTTTCTTT. Protein product: CSVGQPTNTEAFF.

The CDR3, as DNA: TGCACCAGCAGCCAAGAAGCCTATGGCTACACCTTC. Residues: CTSSQEAYGYTF. The chain has TRBV1 and TRBJ1-2. TRBV1 is a documented pseudogene. This CDR3 has 12 residues.

The V and J genes are TRBV4-1 and TRBJ2-2; no firm D call. V gave up 3 bases and J gave up 6 bases, with 5 bases separating them. The CDR3 runs 12 residues. From germline, CDR1 is MGHRA and CDR2 YSYEKL. The CDR3 here is CASSQSPGELFF. CDR3 in DNA: TGCGCCAGCAGCCAGAGTCCCGGGGAGCTGTTTTTT.

The V gene is TRBV10-1, the J gene TRBJ2-1, with 7 bases that match TRBD1. CDR1 WNHNN and CDR2 SYGVQD come from the germline V gene (reference sequence). V shed 1 base, J shed 4 bases, and the junction held 7 bases outside the gene matches. The CDR3 length is 16 residues. The DNA of the CDR3 is TGCGCCAGCAGTGAGTATATGGCGGACAGGTACAATGAGCAGTTCTTC. Its translation is CASSEYMADRYNEQFF.

In the case of this clone: The sample holds other DNA sequences that translate to the same CDR3. V is TRBV18 and J is TRBJ1-5; 10 nucleotides align to TRBD1. The CDR3 spans 14 residues. The junction had 1 base not matched to a gene; V was cut back by 3 bases and J by 5 bases. Germline assignment: CDR1 KGHSH and CDR2 LQKENI. Here the CDR3 DNA reads TGTGCCAGCTCACCCGGGACAGGGGATCAGCCCCAGCATTTT. This sequence encodes CASSPGTGDQPQHF.

The chain joins TRBV19 to TRBJ1-5; D not certain. This CDR3 is 14 amino acids long. The V end lost 10 bases, the J end lost 4 bases, and 17 bases lay between the germline ends. Germline CDR1 is LNHDA and CDR2 is SQIVND (reference sequence). The CDR3 nucleotides are TGTGCCACCACGGACCAGCCGCATAATCAGCCCCAGCATTTT. This codes for CATTDQPHNQPQHF.

V and J are TRBV6-5 and TRBJ1-4; D gene uncertain. V was trimmed by 9 bases and J by 3 bases, leaving 17 bases between them. The CDR3 covers 15 residues. In germline, CDR1 is MNHEY, CDR2 SVGAGI. The CDR3 is CASRVGVTPNEKLFF. The DNA for the CDR3 is TGTGCCAGTCGGGTTGGCGTGACTCCTAATGAAAAACTGTTTTTT.

The chain employs TRBV6-1 and TRBJ2-1; D gene uncertain. The ends were cut back, 0 bases at V and 7 bases at J, with 13 bases in the middle. Germline CDR1 MNHNS, CDR2 SASEGT. CDR3 size: 15 residues. The CDR3 reads CASSEAQFGRNEQFF. Here the CDR3 DNA reads TGTGCCAGCAGTGAAGCTCAGTTTGGGCGTAATGAGCAGTTCTTC.

The V call is TRBV5-1, the J call TRBJ2-3; either TRBD1 or TRBD2 may fit D (5 bases each). CDR1 is SGHRS and CDR2 is YFSETQ in the germline V gene. There are 14 residues in the CDR3. The germline V and J ends were trimmed by 9 bases and 2 bases, with 16 bases remaining between them. The CDR3 sequence is CATNPGANTDTQYF. In DNA form, the CDR3 reads TGCGCCACCAACCCCGGGGCGAACACAGATACGCAGTATTTT.

A note on this clone: At the DNA level, this CDR3 is encoded by other sequences in the same sample as well. CDR3 protein: CASSLAGVSSYEQYF. Here the CDR3 DNA reads TGTGCCAGCAGCTTGGCCGGGGTGAGCTCCTACGAGCAGTACTTC. The gene calls are TRBV5-4 and TRBJ2-7; possibly TRBD2 for D (5 bases). The CDR3 loop spans 15 amino acids. CDR1 is SGHNT and CDR2 is YYREEE in the germline V gene (reference sequence). V was shortened by 0 bases and J by 0 bases, with 10 bases between the two germline ends.

The rearrangement links TRBV5-8 to TRBJ2-7; the D gene is possibly TRBD2 (5 bases). The CDR3 sequence is 12 residues long. Germline V gives CDR1 SGHTS, CDR2 YDEGEE. Trimming cost V 3 bases and J 3 bases, with 7 bases left between them. CDR3 in amino acids: CASSSRDYEQYF. CDR3 DNA sequence: TGTGCCAGCAGCTCCCGGGACTACGAGCAGTACTTC.

The V gene is TRBV4-3, the J gene TRBJ1-3; D perhaps matches TRBD1 (5 bases). Looked up from germline, CDR1 is LGHNA and CDR2 is YSLEER. The CDR3 is made up of 13 amino acids. The V end was cut by 6 bases, the J end by 2 bases, with 8 bases between. The CDR3 protein is CASSPRAGNTIYF. The DNA of the CDR3 is TGCGCCAGCAGTCCCAGGGCTGGAAACACCATATATTTT.

The chain carries TRBV7-9 and TRBJ1-1; D uncertain. CDR1 and CDR2 from the germline V gene are SEHNR and FQNEAQ (reference sequence). This CDR3 comprises 12 residues. Deletions cut 2 bases from V and 5 bases from J, with 6 bases between. The CDR3 loop is CASSLKGTEAFF. DNA of the CDR3: TGTGCCAGCAGCTTAAAAGGAACTGAAGCTTTCTTT.

This clone was seen once. The CDR3 sequence: CASSVPGPGETQYF. DNA for the CDR3: TGTGCCAGCAGCGTGCCGGGGCCGGGGGAGACCCAGTACTTC. This chain connects TRBV5-4 to TRBJ2-5; D could derive from TRBD1 or TRBD2 (5 bases each). Germline V lookup: CDR1 SGHNT, CDR2 YYREEE (reference sequence). V dropped 4 bases and J dropped 5 bases, with 15 bases sitting between them. The CDR3 runs 14 residues.

The gene calls are TRBV19 and TRBJ2-2, with 8 bases matching TRBD2. Per the germline V gene, CDR1 is LNHDA and CDR2 is SQIVND (reference sequence). The CDR3 is 18 amino acids. After removal of 4 bases from V and 0 bases from J, the junction contained 10 bases not matched to a gene. The CDR3 DNA is TGTGCCAGTAGTAAACGGACTAGCACCTACGCGAACACCGGGGAGCTGTTTTTT. It yields the protein CASSKRTSTYANTGELFF.

This chain links TRBV19 with TRBJ1-1; no clear D. V lost 1 base and J 4 bases, leaving 7 bases between the germline ends. CDR1 is LNHDA and CDR2 is SQIVND in the germline V gene (reference sequence). This CDR3 contains 13 residues. The CDR3 loop is CASSIAGSTEAFF. The DNA of the CDR3 is TGTGCCAGTAGTATAGCGGGGTCCACTGAAGCTTTCTTT.

This rearrangement joins TRBV6-1 to TRBJ2-1; 10 bases are a match to TRBD2. This CDR3 spans 14 amino acids. With V trimmed by 5 bases and J by 5 bases, 3 bases remained unmatched. Germline V gene data show CDR1 as MNHNS and CDR2 as SASEGT. CDR3 sequence reads: CASSLSGRNNEQFF. CDR3 coding DNA: TGTGCCAGCAGTCTTAGCGGGAGGAACAATGAGCAGTTCTTC.

The rearrangement uses TRBV7-6 and TRBJ2-7, with D perhaps TRBD1 (6 bases). Trimming stripped 4 bases from V and 4 bases from J, with 11 bases between. Germline CDR1 SGHVS, CDR2 FNYEAQ. This CDR3 has 13 residues. CDR3 nucleotides: TGTGCCAGCAGCTCTGAAGGACAGTACGAGCAGTACTTC. Translating gives CASSSEGQYEQYF.

The chain is built from TRBV11-2 and TRBJ2-5; 11 nucleotides line up with TRBD2. The length of the CDR3 is 19 residues. V lost 6 bases to trimming and J lost 5 bases; unmatched junction nucleotides: 20. CDR1 SGHAT and CDR2 FQNNGV come from the germline V gene. The CDR3 DNA is TGTGCCAGCAGATTAATGCGGTCTAGCGGGAGGTTTGTTCGGGAGACCCAGTACTTC. It encodes CASRLMRSSGRFVRETQYF.